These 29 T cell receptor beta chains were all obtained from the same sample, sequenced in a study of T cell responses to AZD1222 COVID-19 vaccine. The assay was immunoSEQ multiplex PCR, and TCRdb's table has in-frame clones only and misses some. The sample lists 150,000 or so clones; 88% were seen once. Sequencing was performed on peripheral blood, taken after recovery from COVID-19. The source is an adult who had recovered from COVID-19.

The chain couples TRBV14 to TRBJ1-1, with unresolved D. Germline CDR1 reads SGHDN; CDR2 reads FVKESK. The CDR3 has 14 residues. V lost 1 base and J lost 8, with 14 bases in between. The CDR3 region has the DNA TGTGCCAGCAGCCAAGGAGCCAGGTCCCTAGAAGCTTTCTTT. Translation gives CASSQGARSLEAFF.

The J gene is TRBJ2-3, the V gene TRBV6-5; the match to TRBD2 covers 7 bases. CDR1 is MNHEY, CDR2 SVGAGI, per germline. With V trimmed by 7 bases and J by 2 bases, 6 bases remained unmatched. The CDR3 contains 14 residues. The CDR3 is CASKRGLSTDTQYF. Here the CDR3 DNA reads TGTGCCAGCAAGCGGGGACTTTCCACAGATACGCAGTATTTT.

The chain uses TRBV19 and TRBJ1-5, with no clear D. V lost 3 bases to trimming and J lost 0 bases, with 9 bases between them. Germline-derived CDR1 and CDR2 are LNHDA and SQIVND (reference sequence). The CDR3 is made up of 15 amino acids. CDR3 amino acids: CASSIKADSNQPQHF. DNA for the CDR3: TGTGCCAGTAGTATTAAGGCAGATAGCAATCAGCCCCAGCATTTT.

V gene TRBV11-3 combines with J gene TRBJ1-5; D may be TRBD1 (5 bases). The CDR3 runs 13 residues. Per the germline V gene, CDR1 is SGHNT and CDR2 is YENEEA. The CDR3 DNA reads TGTGCAGCTTATATTCGGGGGATTCAGCCCCAGCATTTT. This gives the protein CAAYIRGIQPQHF.

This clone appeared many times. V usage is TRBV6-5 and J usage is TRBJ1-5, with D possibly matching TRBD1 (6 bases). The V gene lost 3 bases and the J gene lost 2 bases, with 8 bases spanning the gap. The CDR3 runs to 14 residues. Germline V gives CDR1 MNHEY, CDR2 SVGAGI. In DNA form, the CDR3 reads TGTGCCAGCAGTTATCGGACAGGCAATCAGCCCCAGCATTTT. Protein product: CASSYRTGNQPQHF.

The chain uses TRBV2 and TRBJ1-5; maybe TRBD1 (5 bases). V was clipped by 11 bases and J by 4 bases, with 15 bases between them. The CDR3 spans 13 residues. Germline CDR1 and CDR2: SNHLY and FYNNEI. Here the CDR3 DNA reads TGTGCCGGACAATCGACTGGGAATCAGCCCCAGCATTTT. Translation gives CAGQSTGNQPQHF.

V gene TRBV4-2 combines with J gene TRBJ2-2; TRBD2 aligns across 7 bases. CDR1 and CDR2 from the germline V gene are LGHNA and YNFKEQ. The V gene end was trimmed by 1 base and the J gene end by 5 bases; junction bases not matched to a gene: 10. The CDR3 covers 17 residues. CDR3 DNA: TGTGCCAGCAGCCAAGGGGGCGCGGGAGAATTTACCGGGGAGCTGTTTTTT. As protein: CASSQGGAGEFTGELFF.

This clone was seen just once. CDR3 protein: CAREKDRGLGEQYF. The CDR3 region has the DNA TGTGCCAGAGAGAAGGACAGGGGGCTCGGCGAGCAGTACTTC. V and J are TRBV2 and TRBJ2-7, with 11 bases fitting TRBD1. The germline V gene has CDR1 SNHLY and CDR2 FYNNEI. There are 14 residues in the CDR3. After removal of 9 bases from V and 6 bases from J, the junction contained 10 bases not matched to a gene.

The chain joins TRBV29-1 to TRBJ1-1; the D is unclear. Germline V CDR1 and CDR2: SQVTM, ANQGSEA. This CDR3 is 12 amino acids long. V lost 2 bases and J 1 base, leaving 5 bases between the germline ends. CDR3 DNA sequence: TGCAGCGTTGAATTGTGGAACACTGAAGCTTTCTTT. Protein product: CSVELWNTEAFF.

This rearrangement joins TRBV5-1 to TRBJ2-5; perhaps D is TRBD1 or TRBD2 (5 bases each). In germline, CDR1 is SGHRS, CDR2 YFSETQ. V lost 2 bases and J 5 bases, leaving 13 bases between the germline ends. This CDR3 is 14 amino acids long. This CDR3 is CASSFRGPGETQYF. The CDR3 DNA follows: TGCGCCAGCAGCTTCCGGGGCCCCGGGGAGACCCAGTACTTC.

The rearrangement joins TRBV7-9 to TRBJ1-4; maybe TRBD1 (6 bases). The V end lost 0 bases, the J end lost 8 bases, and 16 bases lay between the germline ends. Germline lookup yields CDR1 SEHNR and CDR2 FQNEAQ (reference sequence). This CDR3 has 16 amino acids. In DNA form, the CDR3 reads TGTGCCAGCAGCTTAGCCCCCACAGGGAGCGGGGAAAAACTGTTTTTT. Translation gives CASSLAPTGSGEKLFF.

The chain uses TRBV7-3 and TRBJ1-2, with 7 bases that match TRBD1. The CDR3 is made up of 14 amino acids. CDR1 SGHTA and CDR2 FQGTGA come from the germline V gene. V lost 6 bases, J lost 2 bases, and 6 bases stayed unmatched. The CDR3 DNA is TGTGCCAGCAGGCCACAGGGGCCCAACTATGGCTACACCTTC. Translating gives CASRPQGPNYGYTF.

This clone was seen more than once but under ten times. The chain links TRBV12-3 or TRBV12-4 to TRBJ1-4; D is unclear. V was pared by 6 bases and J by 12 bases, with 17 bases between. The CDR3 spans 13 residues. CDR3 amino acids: CASSLLNPRELFF. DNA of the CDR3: TGTGCCAGCAGCCTCTTAAACCCGAGAGAACTGTTTTTT.

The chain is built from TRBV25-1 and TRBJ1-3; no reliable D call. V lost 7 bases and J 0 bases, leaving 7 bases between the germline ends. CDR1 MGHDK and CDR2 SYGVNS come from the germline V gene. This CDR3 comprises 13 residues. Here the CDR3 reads CASTRSSGNTIYF. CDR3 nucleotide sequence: TGTGCCAGCACCCGTAGCTCTGGAAACACCATATATTTT.

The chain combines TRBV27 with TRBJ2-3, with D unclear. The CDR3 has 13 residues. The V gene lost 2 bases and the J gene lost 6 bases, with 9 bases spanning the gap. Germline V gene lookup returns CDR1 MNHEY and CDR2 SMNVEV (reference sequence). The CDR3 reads CASSLRVGDTQYF. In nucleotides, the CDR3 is TGTGCCAGCAGTTTACGGGTTGGGGATACGCAGTATTTT.

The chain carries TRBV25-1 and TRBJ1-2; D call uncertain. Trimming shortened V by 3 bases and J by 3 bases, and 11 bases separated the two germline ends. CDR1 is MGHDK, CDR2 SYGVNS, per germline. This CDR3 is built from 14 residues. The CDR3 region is CASSDKVNDYGYTF. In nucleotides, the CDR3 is TGTGCCAGCAGTGATAAGGTTAATGACTATGGCTACACCTTC.

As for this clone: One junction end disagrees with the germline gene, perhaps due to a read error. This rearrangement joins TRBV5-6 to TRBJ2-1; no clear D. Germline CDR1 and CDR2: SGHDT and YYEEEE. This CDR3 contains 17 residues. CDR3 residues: CASTLEGSARTYNEQFF. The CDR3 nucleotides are TGTGCCAGCACCTTGGAAGGGTCGGCACGGACCTACAATGAGCAGTTCTTC.

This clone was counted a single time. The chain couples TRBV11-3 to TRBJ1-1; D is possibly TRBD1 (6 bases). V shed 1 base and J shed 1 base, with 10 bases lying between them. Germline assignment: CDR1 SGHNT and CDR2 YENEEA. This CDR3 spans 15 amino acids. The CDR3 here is CASSLGQVPNTEAFF. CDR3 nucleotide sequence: TGTGCCAGCAGCTTAGGACAGGTTCCGAACACTGAAGCTTTCTTT.

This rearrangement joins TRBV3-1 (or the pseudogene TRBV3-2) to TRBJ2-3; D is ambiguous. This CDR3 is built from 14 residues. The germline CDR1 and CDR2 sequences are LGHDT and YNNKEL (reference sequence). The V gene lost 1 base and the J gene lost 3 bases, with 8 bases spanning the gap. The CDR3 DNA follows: TGTGCCAGCAGCCAAGGGCTATATACAGATACGCAGTATTTT. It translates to CASSQGLYTDTQYF.

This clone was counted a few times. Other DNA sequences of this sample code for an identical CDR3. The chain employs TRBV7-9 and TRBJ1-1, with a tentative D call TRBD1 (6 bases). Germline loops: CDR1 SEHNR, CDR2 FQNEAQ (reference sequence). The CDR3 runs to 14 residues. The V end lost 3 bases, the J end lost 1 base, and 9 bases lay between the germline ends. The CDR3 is CASSFTGTNTEAFF. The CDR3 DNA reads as TGTGCCAGCAGCTTTACAGGGACGAACACTGAAGCTTTCTTT. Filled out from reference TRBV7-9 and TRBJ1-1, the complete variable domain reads DTGVSQNPRHKITKRGQNVTFRCDPISEHNRLYWYRQTLGQGPEFLTYFQNEAQLEKSRLLSDRFSAERPKGSFSTLEIQRTEQGDSAMYLCASSFTGTNTEAFFGQGTRLTVV.

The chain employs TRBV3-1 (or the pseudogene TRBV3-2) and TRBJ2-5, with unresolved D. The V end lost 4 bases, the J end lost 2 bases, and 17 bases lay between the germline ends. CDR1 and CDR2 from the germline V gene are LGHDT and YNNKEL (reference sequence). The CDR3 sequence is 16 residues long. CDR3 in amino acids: CASSLKPPQMQETQYF. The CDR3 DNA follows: TGTGCCAGCAGCCTCAAACCCCCCCAGATGCAAGAGACCCAGTACTTC.

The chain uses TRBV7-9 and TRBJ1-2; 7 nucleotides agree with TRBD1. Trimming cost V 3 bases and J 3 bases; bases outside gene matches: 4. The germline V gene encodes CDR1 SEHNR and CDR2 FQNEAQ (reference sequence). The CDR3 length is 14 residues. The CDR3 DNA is TGTGCCAGCAGCTTGCAGGGGGGAGACTATGGCTACACCTTC. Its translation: CASSLQGGDYGYTF.

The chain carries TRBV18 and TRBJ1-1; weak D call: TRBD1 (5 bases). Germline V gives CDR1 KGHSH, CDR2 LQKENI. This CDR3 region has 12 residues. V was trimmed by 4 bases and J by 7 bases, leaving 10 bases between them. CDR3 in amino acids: CASSLGTGEAFF. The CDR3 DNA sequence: TGTGCCAGCTCACTAGGGACTGGTGAAGCTTTCTTT.

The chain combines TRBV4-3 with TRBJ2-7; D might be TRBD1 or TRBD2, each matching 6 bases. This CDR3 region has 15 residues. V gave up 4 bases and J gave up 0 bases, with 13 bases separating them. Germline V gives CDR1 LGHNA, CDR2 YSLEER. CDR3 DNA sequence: TGCGCCAGCAGCCTGGTGGGGGGCCCCTCCTACGAGCAGTACTTC. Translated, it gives CASSLVGGPSYEQYF.

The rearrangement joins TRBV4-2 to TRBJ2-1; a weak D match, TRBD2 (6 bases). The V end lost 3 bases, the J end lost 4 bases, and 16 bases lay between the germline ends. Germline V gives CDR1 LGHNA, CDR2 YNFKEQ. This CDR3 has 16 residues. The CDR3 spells CASSQETTGGYNEQFF. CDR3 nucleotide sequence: TGTGCCAGCAGCCAGGAAACTACCGGGGGTTACAATGAGCAGTTCTTC.

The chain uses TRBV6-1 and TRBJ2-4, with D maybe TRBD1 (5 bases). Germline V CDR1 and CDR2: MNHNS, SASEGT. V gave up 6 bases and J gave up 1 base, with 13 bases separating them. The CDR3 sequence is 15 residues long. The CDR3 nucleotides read TGTGCCAGCAGCCTCGACAGTAGGGCCAAAAACATTCAGTACTTC. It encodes CASSLDSRAKNIQYF.

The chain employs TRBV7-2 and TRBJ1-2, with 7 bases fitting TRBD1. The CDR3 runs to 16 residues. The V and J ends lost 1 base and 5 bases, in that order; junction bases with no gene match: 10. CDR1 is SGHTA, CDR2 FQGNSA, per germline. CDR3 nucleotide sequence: TGTGCCAGCAGCTTAGGAGGGGGCAGGGTTCAGTATGGCTACACCTTC. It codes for CASSLGGGRVQYGYTF.

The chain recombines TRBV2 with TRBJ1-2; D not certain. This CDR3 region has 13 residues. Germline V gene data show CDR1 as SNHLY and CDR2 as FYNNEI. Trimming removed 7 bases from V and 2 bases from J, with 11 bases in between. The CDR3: CASKGNGNYGYTF. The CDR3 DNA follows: TGTGCCAGCAAGGGAAACGGAAACTATGGCTACACCTTC.

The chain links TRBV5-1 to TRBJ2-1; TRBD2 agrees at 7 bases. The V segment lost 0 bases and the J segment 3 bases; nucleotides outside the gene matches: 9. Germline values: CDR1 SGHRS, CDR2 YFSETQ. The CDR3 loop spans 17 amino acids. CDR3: CASSLAPPSGGYNEQFF. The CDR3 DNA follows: TGCGCCAGCAGCTTGGCGCCGCCTAGCGGAGGCTACAATGAGCAGTTCTTC.